The 23 T cell receptor beta chains listed next were all sequenced from one sample in a study of vaccination and CD4 T cells after COVID-19. Sequencing of DNA taken from cultured CD4+ T cells relied on the Oncomine TCR Beta short-read assay. In TCRdb, the PCR reads were re-called with MiXCR into one record per CDR3 protein. There are about 3,700 distinct CDR3 sequences in the sample; 20% to 25% occur only once, and over 15% lies in the top ten. What these receptors recognize is not known. The treatment here: roughly 10-day PBMC culture with coronavirus spike peptide pools or control peptides (ViraFEST assay). Material for sequencing was CD4+ T cells from blood, cultured in vitro. The receptors were gathered from a human donor who had recovered from COVID-19.

This clonotype has a handful of counts. This sequence joins TRBV30 and TRBJ1-2; D is possibly TRBD1 (5 bases). The germline CDR1 and CDR2 sequences are GTSNPN and SVGIG (reference sequence). CDR3 length: 17 amino acids. Trimming took 0 bases from V and 5 from J, leaving 22 bases between them. The CDR3 sequence: CAWSVRTKEGPRYGYTF. The CDR3 DNA is TGTGCCTGGAGTGTACGAACTAAAGAGGGGCCTAGGTATGGCTACACCTTC.

This clonotype has a handful of counts. The chain uses TRBV3-1 and TRBJ1-1; 7 positions agree with TRBD1. The CDR3 extends over 15 amino acids. The V and J ends lost 3 bases and 5 bases, in that order; junction bases with no gene match: 9. Germline CDR1 reads LGHDT; CDR2 reads YNNKEL (reference sequence). Here the CDR3 reads CASSHSQGRRTEAFF. CDR3 bases: TGTGCCAGCAGCCACTCACAGGGGAGGCGGACTGAAGCTTTCTTT.

This clonotype has more than one count but fewer than ten. The chain employs TRBV6-1 and TRBJ2-2, with 8 bases lining up with TRBD1. With 10 bases clipped from V and 3 bases from J, the junction kept 13 bases outside the gene matches. Germline values: CDR1 MNHNS, CDR2 SASEGT. This CDR3 is 16 amino acids long. Written as DNA, the CDR3 is TGTGCCACCATGGAAAAGGACAGGGTGTACACCGGGGAGCTGTTTTTT. Protein sequence: CATMEKDRVYTGELFF.

This clonotype was seen more than once but under ten times. V usage is TRBV11-2 and J usage is TRBJ1-1; D not certain. CDR3 length equals 13 residues. Per germline, CDR1 SGHAT and CDR2 FQNNGV. Trimming removed 5 bases at V and 0 bases at J, with 7 bases between. For the CDR3, the DNA is TGTGCCAGCAGCCTACAGTTGAACACTGAAGCTTTCTTT. This gives the protein CASSLQLNTEAFF.

This clonotype ranks as medium-sized. The J gene is TRBJ1-5, the V gene TRBV30, with D perhaps matching TRBD1 (6 bases). The CDR3 extends over 15 amino acids. Germline lookup yields CDR1 GTSNPN and CDR2 SVGIG (reference sequence). Trimming stripped 0 bases from V and 0 bases from J, with 9 bases between. Here the CDR3 DNA reads TGTGCCTGGAGTGTAAAGGGACATAGCAATCAGCCCCAGCATTTT. Amino acids: CAWSVKGHSNQPQHF.

There are a few counts of this clonotype. The chain couples TRBV18 to TRBJ1-5; 7 bases fit TRBD1. The CDR3 contains 17 residues. Germline V lookup: CDR1 KGHSH, CDR2 LQKENI. After removal of 4 bases from V and 6 bases from J, the junction contained 15 bases not matched to a gene. CDR3 loop: CASSLRPGTARGQPQHF. The CDR3 nucleotides are TGTGCCAGCTCACTAAGGCCCGGGACAGCTCGGGGTCAGCCCCAGCATTTT.

The V gene is TRBV4-1, the J gene TRBJ1-5; D not resolved. Deletions cut 2 bases from V and 5 bases from J, with 10 bases between. The CDR3 extends over 14 amino acids. Germline V lookup: CDR1 MGHRA, CDR2 YSYEKL. CDR3 DNA: TGCGCCAGCAGCCAAAGAGAGGGCGATCAGCCCCAGCATTTT. Translated: CASSQREGDQPQHF.

The J gene is TRBJ1-1, the V gene TRBV6-1; D not resolved. Trimming pared 10 bases from V and 3 bases from J, leaving 12 bases between. The CDR3 totals 12 residues. From germline, CDR1 is MNHNS and CDR2 SASEGT. The CDR3 DNA follows: TGTGCCAACAGCGGACGGTACACTGAAGCTTTCTTT. It yields the protein CANSGRYTEAFF.

The gene calls are TRBV30 and TRBJ2-1; 9 positions match TRBD1. Losses at the gene ends were 2 bases for V and 7 bases for J; bases not matched to a gene: 3. CDR1 and CDR2 (germline): GTSNPN, SVGIG (reference sequence). The CDR3 extends over 13 amino acids. The CDR3: CAWSSDRGNEQFF. The CDR3 DNA sequence: TGTGCCTGGAGTTCGGACAGGGGAAATGAGCAGTTCTTC. Full variable domain (rest looked up from reference TRBV30 and TRBJ2-1): SQTIHQWPATLVQPVGSPLSLECTVEGTSNPNLYWYRQAAGRGLQLLFYSVGIGQISSEVPQNLSASRPQDRQFILSSKKLLLSDSGFYLCAWSSDRGNEQFFGPGTRLTVL.

The V call is TRBV30, the J call TRBJ2-1; D may be TRBD2 (7 bases). CDR3 length: 16 amino acids. Trimming shortened V by 2 bases and J by 9 bases, and 23 bases separated the two germline ends. Germline lookup yields CDR1 GTSNPN and CDR2 SVGIG (reference sequence). CDR3 loop: CAWSHRSGGMHGEQFF. The CDR3 DNA sequence: TGTGCCTGGAGTCATCGTTCGGGGGGCATGCATGGTGAGCAGTTCTTC.

This clonotype was counted only a few times. The rearrangement uses TRBV15 and TRBJ2-1; D might be TRBD1 (5 bases). Germline V gene sequence: CDR1 LNHNV, CDR2 YYDKDF (reference sequence). V was cut by 9 bases and J by 0 bases, with 24 bases left in between. The CDR3 is 18 amino acids. The CDR3 sequence: CATETPLSGANSYNEQFF. Written as DNA, the CDR3 is TGTGCCACTGAAACTCCTCTAAGTGGGGCTAACTCCTACAATGAGCAGTTCTTC.

The chain combines TRBV18 with TRBJ2-7; 10 nucleotides line up with TRBD2. The CDR3 runs 16 residues. Per the germline V gene, CDR1 is KGHSH and CDR2 is LQKENI. V trimming: 0 bases; J trimming: 5 bases; junction bases outside the gene matches: 7. The CDR3 DNA reads as TGTGCCAGCTCACCACCGTCAGCGGGAGGGGCGAACGAGCAGTACTTC. This encodes CASSPPSAGGANEQYF.

V is TRBV5-1 and J is TRBJ2-5; D is possibly TRBD2 (6 bases). The V gene lost 0 bases and the J gene lost 10 bases, with 13 bases spanning the gap. The V gene's germline CDR1 is SGHRS and CDR2 YFSETQ. The CDR3 consists of 13 residues. CDR3 amino acids: CASSLDMPAGQYF. For the CDR3, the DNA is TGCGCCAGCAGCTTGGACATGCCAGCGGGCCAGTACTTC.

This chain connects TRBV30 to TRBJ1-3; D is possibly TRBD1 (5 bases). The germline CDR1 and CDR2 sequences are GTSNPN and SVGIG (reference sequence). Trimming removed 3 bases at V and 4 bases at J, with 10 bases between. There are 13 residues in the CDR3. CDR3 region: CAWRMGPGNTIYF. CDR3 DNA: TGTGCCTGGAGAATGGGGCCAGGAAACACCATATATTTT.

Concerning this clonotype: A single base separates this from a much larger clone, so it may be a read error. This rearrangement joins TRBV27 to TRBJ1-6, with D uncertain. Germline assignment: CDR1 MNHEY and CDR2 SMNVEV (reference sequence). V gave up 6 bases and J gave up 14 bases, with 20 bases separating them. The CDR3 contains 14 residues. The CDR3 sequence is CASRRPSQPASLHF. The CDR3, as DNA: TGTGCCAGCAGACGTCCTTCTCAGCCCGCATCCCTCCACTTT.

The chain combines TRBV19 with TRBJ1-5; weak D call: TRBD1 (5 bases). Germline-derived CDR1 and CDR2 are LNHDA and SQIVND (reference sequence). The CDR3 is 13 amino acids. V was trimmed by 7 bases and J by 7 bases, leaving 14 bases between them. DNA of the CDR3: TGTGCCAGTACTACGGGGCCCCGGCAGCCCCAGCATTTT. Translated: CASTTGPRQPQHF.

The chain combines TRBV2 with TRBJ2-3; tentatively, D is TRBD2 (6 bases). The CDR3 contains 14 residues. CDR1 and CDR2 from the germline V gene are SNHLY and FYNNEI. Trimming removed 11 bases from V and 2 bases from J, with 17 bases in between. The CDR3 DNA follows: TGTGCCGGGAACCGGGACTTCTCCACAGATACGCAGTATTTT. It specifies CAGNRDFSTDTQYF. The full variable domain, its missing parts supplied by reference TRBV2 and TRBJ2-3, is EPEVTQTPSHQVTQMGQEVILRCVPISNHLYFYWYRQILGQKVEFLVSFYNNEISEKSEIFDDQFSVERPDGSNFTLKIRSTKLEDSAMYFCAGNRDFSTDTQYFGPGTRLTVL.

This clonotype came up a few times. The chain has TRBV11-2 and TRBJ2-5; 8 nucleotides line up with TRBD2. Unmatched junction bases numbered 5, after V lost 0 bases and J lost 2 bases. There are 16 residues in the CDR3. Germline assignment: CDR1 SGHAT and CDR2 FQNNGV. The DNA for the CDR3 is TGTGCCAGCAGCTTAGACGGGGGGGAAGGTCAAGAGACCCAGTACTTC. It specifies CASSLDGGEGQETQYF.

There are a few counts of this clonotype. The chain combines TRBV11-2 with TRBJ2-3; D unclear. Germline loops: CDR1 SGHAT, CDR2 FQNNGV. The CDR3 is 15 residues long. V lost 3 bases to trimming and J lost 4 bases, with 14 bases between them. The CDR3 DNA sequence: TGTGCCAGCAGCTTCAAACTTACCCACCCAGATACGCAGTATTTT. Translating gives CASSFKLTHPDTQYF.

This clonotype was seen more than once but under ten times. The chain joins TRBV12-3 or TRBV12-4 to TRBJ2-5; the D gene is possibly TRBD2 (5 bases). Trimming shortened V by 6 bases and J by 6 bases, and 8 bases separated the two germline ends. This CDR3 has 11 amino acids. The CDR3 bases are TGTGCCAGCAGACGCGGGCAGACCCAGTACTTC. It specifies CASRRGQTQYF.

The chain recombines TRBV6-1 with TRBJ2-1; D may match TRBD1 or TRBD2 (5 bases each). V was pared by 6 bases and J by 8 bases, with 20 bases between. This CDR3 spans 15 amino acids. From germline, CDR1 is MNHNS and CDR2 SASEGT. The CDR3 DNA reads TGTGCCAGCAGACCCGGGACGGCCTTTGGGGATGAGCAGTTCTTC. Protein product: CASRPGTAFGDEQFF.

This clonotype has a handful of counts. This rearrangement joins TRBV4-2 to TRBJ1-2; perhaps TRBD1 as D (6 bases). V lost 1 base, J lost 5 bases, and 14 bases lay in between. The CDR3 length is 15 residues. CDR1 is LGHNA and CDR2 is YNFKEQ in the germline V gene. The CDR3 protein is CASSQVSGDKYGYTF. CDR3 coding DNA: TGTGCCAGCAGCCAAGTCTCAGGGGACAAGTATGGCTACACCTTC.

The chain couples TRBV15 to TRBJ2-1; 11 bases map to TRBD2. Losses at the gene ends were 1 base for V and 9 bases for J; bases not matched to a gene: 5. From germline, CDR1 is LNHNV and CDR2 YYDKDF (reference sequence). CDR3 length equals 15 residues. CDR3 sequence: CATSRGTSGGGEQFF. CDR3 nucleotide sequence: TGTGCCACCAGCAGAGGAACTAGCGGGGGAGGTGAGCAGTTCTTC.